What follows are 2 T cell receptor beta chains derived from one specimen sequenced in a study of T cell changes during pregnancy in multiple sclerosis. Clones were read by immunoSEQ multiplex PCR, and TCRdb kept only the in-frame ones, dropping some. The sample lists over 70,000 clones, roughly nine tenths occurring once. The material was peripheral blood, obtained in the first trimester of pregnancy. These receptor sequences come from a female donor in good health, enrolled as a control in a pregnancy study.

This clone was seen more than once but under ten times. V gene TRBV19 combines with J gene TRBJ1-5, with TRBD1 matching over 7 bases. The CDR3 spans 19 residues. With 1 base clipped from V and 3 bases from J, the junction kept 15 bases outside the gene matches. Germline V lookup: CDR1 LNHDA, CDR2 SQIVND (reference sequence). As DNA, the CDR3 is TGTGCCAGTAGTATAGGGACAGGACTCATCCGCTTCCCCAATCAGCCCCAGCATTTT. Encoded protein: CASSIGTGLIRFPNQPQHF.

This clone was seen just once. The CDR3 coding sequence is TGTGCCAGCGCTCCGCGGGGGGGCCCAGATACGCAGTATTTT. Its protein product is CASAPRGGPDTQYF. The chain is built from TRBV13 and TRBJ2-3; 9 positions match TRBD2. This CDR3 comprises 14 residues. Germline CDR1 is PRHDT and CDR2 is FYEKMQ (reference sequence). The junction had 7 bases not matched to a gene; V was cut back by 8 bases and J by 4 bases. Full variable domain (rest looked up from reference TRBV13 and TRBJ2-3): AAGVIQSPRHLIKEKRETATLKCYPIPRHDTVYWYQQGPGQDPQFLISFYEKMQSDKGSIPDRFSAQQFSDYHSELNMSSLELGDSALYFCASAPRGGPDTQYFGPGTRLTVL.